A selection of T cell receptor beta chains follows, all from one sample in a study of blood T cells in healthy people across ages. TCRdb itself ran the 5' RACE reads through MiXCR, one entry per CDR3 protein. The repertoire holds 700,000 to 850,000 distinct CDR3 sequences, about 53% seen once, with under 50% in the top ten. Sequencing was performed on blood. These receptor sequences come from an elderly man in good health. CDR3s include the opening cysteine and the closing phenylalanine or tryptophan. A D gene is named only where the DNA matches it firmly. Expanded clones are given a class, and other clones once, few, many or no size at all.

d_gene	abundance	j_gene	v_gene	CDR3nt	CDR3aa
.	.	TRBJ2-1	TRBV12-3/TRBV12-4	TGTGCCAGCAGTTTAACGGCGGAGAGCTCCTACAATGAGCAGTTCTTC	CASSLTAESSYNEQFF
.	once	TRBJ1-6	TRBV7-6	TGTGCCAGCAGCTTAGTCGGTGGCGGGGGTGAACCTGGTTCACCCCTCCACTTT	CASSLVGGGGEPGSPLHF
TRBD1	few	TRBJ2-4	TRBV25-1	TGTGCCACCCAACCGACAGGGGGCCTTGAGGAGCAGTACTTC	CATQPTGGLEEQYF
.	.	TRBJ2-3	TRBV20-1	TGCAGTGCGGACATACGCAGGGTCCCAGATACGCAGTATTTT	CSADIRRVPDTQYF
TRBD2	.	TRBJ2-3	TRBV20-1	TGCAGTGCTAGAGATTCTTCGGCGGGAGAGCACAGATACGCGTATTTT	CSARDSSAGEHRYAYF
TRBD2	.	TRBJ2-1	TRBV29-1	TGCAGCGTTGAAGGCCCTAGCGGGACCTACAATGAGCAGTTCTTC	CSVEGPSGTYNEQFF
TRBD2	.	TRBJ2-2	TRBV3-1	TGTGCCAGCAGTCGGCGGGAGGGGTACACCGGGGAGCTGTTTTTT	CASSRREGYTGELFF
.	few	TRBJ2-1	TRBV4-1	TGCGCCAGCAGCCAACCAGAGTGGTGGGGGAATGAGCAGTTCTTC	CASSQPEWWGNEQFF
TRBD1	few	TRBJ2-6	TRBV7-9	TGTGCCAGCAGCCGACAGGGTGACGGGGCCAACGTCCTGACTTTC	CASSRQGDGANVLTF
.	.	TRBJ2-5	TRBV7-9	TGTGCCAGCAGCCCAAGGGGCCTGGGGGCCCAGTACTTC	CASSPRGLGAQYF
.	.	TRBJ2-1	TRBV2	TGTGCCAGCAGTGAAGGGCAGGTCAACAATGAGCAGTTCTTC	CASSEGQVNNEQFF
.	.	TRBJ2-7	TRBV9	TGTGCCAGCAGCGTAGAGGGGTGGACGAAGACCCGGTACTTC	CASSVEGWTKTRYF
TRBD1	.	TRBJ1-1	TRBV10-2	TGCGCCAGCAGTGCCACAGGGGCGGGGAACACTGAAGCTTTCTTT	CASSATGAGNTEAFF
TRBD2	.	TRBJ2-1	TRBV5-4	TGTGCCAGCAGCTTGAATGGACTAGCGCGCTACAATGAGCAGTTCTTC	CASSLNGLARYNEQFF
TRBD2	.	TRBJ2-5	TRBV6-2/TRBV6-3	TGTGCCAGCAGTTATCTAGGGACTAGCGAACAGACCCAGTACTTC	CASSYLGTSEQTQYF
.	.	TRBJ2-3	TRBV24-1	TGTGCCACCAGTGATTTGTACAGAGACAGGGATACGCAGTATTTT	CATSDLYRDRDTQYF
.	.	TRBJ2-7	TRBV11-1	TGTGCCAGCAGCTTGGCGCAGCTCCAGACGAACGAGCAGTACTTC	CASSLAQLQTNEQYF
TRBD1	.	TRBJ2-1	TRBV25-1	TGTGCCAGCAGTCCCGGGACAGGGGTTTTGGATGAGCAGTTCTTC	CASSPGTGVLDEQFF
.	.	TRBJ2-7	TRBV12-3/TRBV12-4	TGTGCCAGCACCAACGGCCCCTTCCTCGAGCAGTACTTC	CASTNGPFLEQYF
TRBD1	many	TRBJ2-7	TRBV5-1	TGTGCCAGCAGCTCCCAGACAGGGCCCTACGAGCAGTACTTC	CASSSQTGPYEQYF